This T cell receptor beta chain stems from a study of T cell clones after liver transplantation. Study-wide background: Samples came pre-transplant, pre-randomization before withdrawal, and post-randomization after withdrawal ended.

Data came from immunoSEQ multiplex PCR; TCRdb stores just in-frame clones and leaves some out. Of around 110,000 clones listed, 90% are singletons. Germline CDR1 is MDHEN and CDR2 is SYDVKM. Trimming left V 2 bases short and J 0 bases short, with 11 bases between. The CDR3 extends over 16 amino acids. Sequencing was performed on CD4+ T cells from blood, taken 12 months after liver transplant. This clonotype was sampled from a human patient who received a liver transplant. The graft donor may account for some of the T cells. This chain connects TRBV28 to TRBJ1-3; no definite D call. Here the CDR3 reads CASSLDMEFSGNTIYF. In DNA, the CDR3 is TGTGCCAGCAGTTTAGATATGGAGTTCTCTGGAAACACCATATATTTT.